The 21 T cell receptor beta chains reported below all come from one sample, sequenced in a study of cytomegalovirus exposure and HLA in healthy donors. 13 Jbeta primers and 60 Vbeta primers were used for the PCR. The repertoire was sequenced with immunoSEQ multiplex PCR; TCRdb's copy has only in-frame clones and lacks some. The repertoire has a few hundred thousand clones, around 83% of them found once; the top ten carry just over 1.4%. Sequencing was performed on PBMCs. These receptors came from a girl aged 10-17 years in good health and CMV-seronegative.

The chain combines TRBV28 with TRBJ2-2; perhaps TRBD1 as D (5 bases). Germline-derived CDR1 and CDR2 are MDHEN and SYDVKM. This CDR3 spans 16 amino acids. Deletions cut 6 bases from V and 0 bases from J, with 14 bases between. The CDR3 loop reads CASRYGHSSNTGELFF. CDR3 in DNA: TGTGCCAGCAGATACGGACATTCCTCGAACACCGGGGAGCTGTTTTTT.

Only one count was recorded for this clone. J is TRBJ1-5 and V is TRBV30; D may be TRBD1 (6 bases). This CDR3 spans 14 amino acids. The ends were cut back, 5 bases at V and 6 bases at J, with 17 bases in the middle. The germline V gene encodes CDR1 GTSNPN and CDR2 SVGIG (reference sequence). The CDR3 protein is CAWGRSGAGQPQHF. The DNA for the CDR3 is TGTGCCTGGGGGCGGTCAGGGGCGGGTCAGCCCCAGCATTTT.

This sequence joins TRBV19 and TRBJ2-1, with 7 bases fitting TRBD1. J was trimmed by 3 bases and V by 4 bases; bases with no gene match: 12. Germline V gene data show CDR1 as LNHDA and CDR2 as SQIVND (reference sequence). The CDR3 runs 17 residues. CDR3 sequence reads: CASSSLGSGGRYNEQFF. The CDR3, as DNA: TGTGCCAGTAGTAGCCTCGGTTCAGGGGGTCGCTACAATGAGCAGTTCTTC.

V and J are TRBV5-1 and TRBJ1-2, with TRBD1 matching 7 bases. This CDR3 spans 15 amino acids. Germline V gene data show CDR1 as SGHRS and CDR2 as YFSETQ. V lost 0 bases, J lost 6 bases, and 8 bases stayed unmatched. The CDR3: CASSLDGYRGNGYTF. In nucleotides, the CDR3 is TGCGCCAGCAGCTTGGATGGGTACAGGGGTAATGGCTACACCTTC.

This clone was observed a few times. A read error may account for a junction end that differs from germline. This sample includes further DNA sequences coding for the same CDR3. This chain connects TRBV7-9 to TRBJ1-2, with D maybe TRBD1 (5 bases). The CDR3 length is 14 residues. Germline V gene lookup returns CDR1 SEHNR and CDR2 FQNEAQ (reference sequence). The CDR3 coding sequence is TGTGCCAGTAGCTTGGGCGCTGGGGGGAAGGGCTACACCTTC. Its translation: CASSLGAGGKGYTF.

The chain carries TRBV6-6 and TRBJ1-1, with D perhaps matching TRBD1 (5 bases). CDR1 and CDR2 from the germline V gene are MNHNY and SVGAGI (reference sequence). The CDR3 is made up of 13 amino acids. V was clipped by 7 bases and J by 5 bases, with 14 bases between them. For the CDR3, the DNA is TGTGCCAGCAATCCCAGGACAAAAACTGAAGCTTTCTTT. The encoded protein is CASNPRTKTEAFF.

J is TRBJ1-2 and V is TRBV4-1; 9 bases match TRBD1. The CDR3 extends over 16 amino acids. Unmatched junction bases numbered 10, after V lost 1 base and J lost 7 bases. The germline V gene has CDR1 MGHRA and CDR2 YSYEKL. As DNA, the CDR3 is TGCGCCAGCAGCCAAGCATTGGACAGGGGACGAGGTGGCTACACCTTC. This encodes CASSQALDRGRGGYTF.

V gene TRBV2 combines with J gene TRBJ1-2, with 9 bases matching TRBD1. Germline V CDR1 and CDR2: SNHLY, FYNNEI. The J segment lost 4 bases and the V segment lost 3 bases, leaving 12 bases of the junction unmatched. The length of the CDR3 is 17 residues. DNA of the CDR3: TGTGCCAGCAGTGATCGGAGACAGGGGGGTCCTTCCTATGGCTACACCTTC. It encodes CASSDRRQGGPSYGYTF.

The chain combines TRBV6-7 with TRBJ1-5, with no clear D. TRBV6-7 is an ORF; its function is uncertain. The V end lost 6 bases, the J end lost 6 bases, and 12 bases lay between the germline ends. The CDR3 length is 13 residues. As DNA, the CDR3 is TGTGCCAGCAGCTTGGTCTTCGGTCAGCCCCAGCATTTT. Translating gives CASSLVFGQPQHF.

The CDR3 region has the DNA TGTGCCAGCAGCCCCGCTAGCGGGAACACCGGGGAGCTGTTTTTT. It encodes CASSPASGNTGELFF. The chain combines TRBV4-2 with TRBJ2-2, with 7 nucleotides matching TRBD2. V gave up 4 bases and J gave up 1 base; unmatched junction bases: 3. CDR1 and CDR2 from the germline V gene are LGHNA and YNFKEQ. The CDR3 covers 15 residues.

Comment on this clone: Sequence at one end of the junction differs from germline and may be a read error. The chain combines TRBV7-9 with TRBJ1-1; D gene unclear. The germline CDR1 and CDR2 sequences are SEHNR and FQNEAQ (reference sequence). The CDR3 sequence is 12 residues long. The CDR3 nucleotides are TGTTCCAGCAGCTTAGGAGGGCCTGAAGCTTTCTTT. Protein product: CSSSLGGPEAFF.

The chain is built from TRBV30 and TRBJ2-7, with 8 bases matching TRBD2. In germline, CDR1 is GTSNPN, CDR2 SVGIG (reference sequence). The CDR3 runs to 13 residues. The J segment lost 2 bases and the V segment lost 5 bases, leaving 5 bases of the junction unmatched. Here the CDR3 reads CAWRRAGAYEQYF. Here the CDR3 DNA reads TGTGCCTGGCGGAGAGCGGGGGCCTACGAGCAGTACTTC.

This clone was observed a handful of times. The chain carries TRBV5-6 and TRBJ1-1, with D uncertain. Germline CDR1 is SGHDT and CDR2 is YYEEEE. The CDR3 spans 13 residues. Trimming took off 1 base at V and 4 bases at J, with 8 bases between the two ends. This CDR3 is CASSLFISTEAFF. Written as DNA, the CDR3 is TGTGCCAGCAGCTTGTTTATTAGCACTGAAGCTTTCTTT.

The chain uses TRBV5-4 and TRBJ2-1; 9 bases fit TRBD1. Trimming took 0 bases from V and 3 from J; bases not matched to a gene: 7. Germline V gives CDR1 SGHNT, CDR2 YYREEE (reference sequence). The CDR3 contains 17 residues. The chain's CDR3 is CASSLGPGQGHYNEQFF. The CDR3 DNA is TGTGCCAGCAGCTTGGGGCCGGGACAGGGACACTACAATGAGCAGTTCTTC. Filled out from reference TRBV5-4 and TRBJ2-1, the complete variable domain reads ETGVTQSPTHLIKTRGQQVTLRCSSQSGHNTVSWYQQALGQGPQFIFQYYREEENGRGNFPPRFSGLQFPNYSSELNVNALELDDSALYLCASSLGPGQGHYNEQFFGPGTRLTVL.

This chain uses TRBV9 with TRBJ2-3, with TRBD1 matching over 8 bases. J was trimmed by 5 bases and V by 2 bases; bases with no gene match: 4. CDR1 and CDR2 from the germline V gene are SGDLS and YYNGEE. This CDR3 comprises 14 residues. CDR3: CASSVDRGGDTQYF. In nucleotides, the CDR3 is TGTGCCAGCAGCGTCGACAGGGGAGGAGATACGCAGTATTTT.

The chain combines TRBV4-1 with TRBJ1-3, with 9 nucleotides matching TRBD1. CDR3 length: 18 residues. Germline CDR1 is MGHRA and CDR2 is YSYEKL. The V segment lost 2 bases and the J segment 0 bases; nucleotides outside the gene matches: 8. The CDR3 region is CASSQYPPDRGSGNTIYF. Written as DNA, the CDR3 is TGCGCCAGCAGCCAATACCCCCCGGACAGGGGCTCTGGAAACACCATATATTTT.

The chain carries TRBV7-2 and TRBJ2-1, with D maybe TRBD1 (6 bases). Germline CDR1 reads SGHTA; CDR2 reads FQGNSA. The V end lost 5 bases, the J end lost 9 bases, and 14 bases lay between the germline ends. The CDR3 consists of 13 residues. The DNA for the CDR3 is TGTGCCAGCAGCCCACACAGGGAAGGTGAGCAGTTCTTC. Translating it yields CASSPHREGEQFF.

The chain joins TRBV18 to TRBJ2-1; 8 bases are shared with TRBD2. CDR1 is KGHSH and CDR2 is LQKENI in the germline V gene. After removal of 4 bases from V and 4 bases from J, the junction contained 9 bases not matched to a gene. This CDR3 comprises 16 residues. The CDR3 DNA is TGTGCCAGCTCACGAATACCGGGACTAGAGTACAATGAGCAGTTCTTC. This sequence encodes CASSRIPGLEYNEQFF.

The genes are TRBV7-6 and TRBJ2-7, with D possibly matching TRBD1 (6 bases). The V gene's germline CDR1 is SGHVS and CDR2 FNYEAQ. The V and J ends lost 0 bases and 5 bases respectively, with 14 bases between them. The CDR3 contains 15 residues. CDR3 in DNA: TGTGCCAGCAGCTTAGCCCCGTACAGGGAGCACGAGCAGTACTTC. Protein: CASSLAPYREHEQYF.

This clone has a handful of counts. This sequence joins TRBV6-5 and TRBJ1-1; D is unclear. Per germline, CDR1 MNHEY and CDR2 SVGAGI. The CDR3 runs to 12 residues. Deletions cut 6 bases from V and 4 bases from J, with 9 bases between. The CDR3 nucleotides are TGTGCCAGCAGAGATACTGCCACTGAAGCTTTCTTT. Amino acids: CASRDTATEAFF.

This chain connects TRBV9 to TRBJ1-6; 7 bases are shared with TRBD1. This CDR3 contains 16 residues. With V trimmed by 0 bases and J by 6 bases, 6 bases remained unmatched. In germline, CDR1 is SGDLS, CDR2 YYNGEE. This CDR3 reads CASSVEAGTVNSPLHF. CDR3 sequence (DNA): TGTGCCAGCAGCGTAGAGGCCGGGACAGTTAATTCACCCCTCCACTTT. The full variable domain, in which reference TRBV9 and TRBJ1-6 provide the parts outside the CDR3, is DSGVTQTPKHLITATGQRVTLRCSPRSGDLSVYWYQQSLDQGLQFLIQYYNGEERAKGNILERFSAQQFPDLHSELNLSSLELGDSALYFCASSVEAGTVNSPLHFGNGTRLTVT.